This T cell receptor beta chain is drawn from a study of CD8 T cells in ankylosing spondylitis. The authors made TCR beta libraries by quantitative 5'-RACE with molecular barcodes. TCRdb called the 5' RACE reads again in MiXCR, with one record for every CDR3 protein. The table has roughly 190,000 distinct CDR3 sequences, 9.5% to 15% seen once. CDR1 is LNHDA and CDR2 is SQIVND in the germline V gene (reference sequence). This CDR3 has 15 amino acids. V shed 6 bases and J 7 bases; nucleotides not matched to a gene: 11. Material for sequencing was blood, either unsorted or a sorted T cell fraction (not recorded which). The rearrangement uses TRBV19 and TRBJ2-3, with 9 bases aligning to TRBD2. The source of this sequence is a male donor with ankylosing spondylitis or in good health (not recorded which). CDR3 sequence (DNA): TGTGCCAGTAGCCCTGCGCGGGGGGGAAGAAATACGCAGTATTTT. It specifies CASSPARGGRNTQYF.